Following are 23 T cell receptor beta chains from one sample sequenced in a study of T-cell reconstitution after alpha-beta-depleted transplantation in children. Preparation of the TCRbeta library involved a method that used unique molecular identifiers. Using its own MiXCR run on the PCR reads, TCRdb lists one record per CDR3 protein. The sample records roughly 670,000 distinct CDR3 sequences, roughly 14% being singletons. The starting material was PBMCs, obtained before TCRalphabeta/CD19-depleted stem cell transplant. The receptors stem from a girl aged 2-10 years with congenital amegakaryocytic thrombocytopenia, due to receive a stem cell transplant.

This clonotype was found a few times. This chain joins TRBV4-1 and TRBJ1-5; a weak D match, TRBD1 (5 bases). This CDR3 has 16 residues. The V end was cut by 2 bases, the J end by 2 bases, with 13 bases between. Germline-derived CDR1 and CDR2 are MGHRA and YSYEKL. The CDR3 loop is CASSQFAGGGNQPQHF. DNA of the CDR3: TGCGCCAGCAGCCAATTCGCCGGGGGGGGCAATCAGCCCCAGCATTTT.

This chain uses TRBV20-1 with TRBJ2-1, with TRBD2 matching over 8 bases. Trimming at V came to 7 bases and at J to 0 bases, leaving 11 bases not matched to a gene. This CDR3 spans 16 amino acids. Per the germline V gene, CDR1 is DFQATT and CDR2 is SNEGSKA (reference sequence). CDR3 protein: CSVSSLAGSSYNEQFF. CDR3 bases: TGCAGTGTTTCATCCTTAGCGGGAAGCTCCTACAATGAGCAGTTCTTC.

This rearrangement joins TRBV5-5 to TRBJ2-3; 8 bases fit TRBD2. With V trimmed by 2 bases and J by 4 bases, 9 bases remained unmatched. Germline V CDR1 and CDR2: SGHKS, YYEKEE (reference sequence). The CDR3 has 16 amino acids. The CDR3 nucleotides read TGTGCCAGCAGCTTCGTCAGCGGGAGTTCATCAGATACGCAGTATTTT. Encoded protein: CASSFVSGSSSDTQYF.

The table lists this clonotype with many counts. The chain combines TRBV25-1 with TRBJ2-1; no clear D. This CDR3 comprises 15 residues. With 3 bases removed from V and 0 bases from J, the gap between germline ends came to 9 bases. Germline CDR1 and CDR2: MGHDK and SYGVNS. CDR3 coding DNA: TGTGCCAGCAGTGACCCAGCGAGCTCCTACAATGAGCAGTTCTTC. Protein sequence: CASSDPASSYNEQFF.

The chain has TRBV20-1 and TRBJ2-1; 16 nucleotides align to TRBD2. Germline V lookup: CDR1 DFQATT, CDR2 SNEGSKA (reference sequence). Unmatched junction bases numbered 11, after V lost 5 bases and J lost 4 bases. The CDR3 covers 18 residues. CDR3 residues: CSAANTGTSGRVYNEQFF. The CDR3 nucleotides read TGCAGTGCTGCGAACACTGGGACTAGCGGGAGGGTTTACAATGAGCAGTTCTTC.

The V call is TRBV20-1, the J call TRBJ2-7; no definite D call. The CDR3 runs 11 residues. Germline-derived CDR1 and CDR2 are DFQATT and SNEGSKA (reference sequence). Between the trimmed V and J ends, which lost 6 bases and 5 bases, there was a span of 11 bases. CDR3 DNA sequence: TGCAGTGCCCTGACAAAGAACGAGCAGTACTTC. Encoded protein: CSALTKNEQYF.

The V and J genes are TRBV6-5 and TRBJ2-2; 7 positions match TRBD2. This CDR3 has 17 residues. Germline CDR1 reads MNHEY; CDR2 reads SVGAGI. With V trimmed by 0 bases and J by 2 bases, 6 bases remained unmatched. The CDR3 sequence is CASSYSTPSGNTGELFF. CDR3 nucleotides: TGTGCCAGCAGTTACTCGACCCCTAGCGGAAACACCGGGGAGCTGTTTTTT.

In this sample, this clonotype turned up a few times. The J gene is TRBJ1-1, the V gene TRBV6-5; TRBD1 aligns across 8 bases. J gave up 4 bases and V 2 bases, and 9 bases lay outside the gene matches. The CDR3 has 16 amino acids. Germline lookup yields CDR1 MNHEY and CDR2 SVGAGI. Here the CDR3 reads CASSYQLDRGFTEAFF. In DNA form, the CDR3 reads TGTGCCAGCAGTTACCAACTCGACAGGGGTTTCACTGAAGCTTTCTTT.

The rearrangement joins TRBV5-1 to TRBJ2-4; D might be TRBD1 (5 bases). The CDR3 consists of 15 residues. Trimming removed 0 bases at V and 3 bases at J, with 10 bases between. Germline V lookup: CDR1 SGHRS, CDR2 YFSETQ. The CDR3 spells CASSLDDSLKNIQYF. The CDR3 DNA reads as TGCGCCAGCAGCTTGGATGACAGCCTCAAAAACATTCAGTACTTC.

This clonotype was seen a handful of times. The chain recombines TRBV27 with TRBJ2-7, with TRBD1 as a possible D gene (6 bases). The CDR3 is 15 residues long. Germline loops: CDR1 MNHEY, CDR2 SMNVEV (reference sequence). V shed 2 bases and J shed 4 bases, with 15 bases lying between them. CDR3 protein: CASSLTSQGLYEQYF. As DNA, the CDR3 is TGTGCCAGCAGTTTAACTTCGCAGGGGCTATACGAGCAGTACTTC.

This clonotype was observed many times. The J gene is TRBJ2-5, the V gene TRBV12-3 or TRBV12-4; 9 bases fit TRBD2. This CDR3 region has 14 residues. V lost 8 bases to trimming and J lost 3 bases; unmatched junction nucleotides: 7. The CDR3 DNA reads TGTGCCAGCGGTTCTAGCGGGACAGAAGAGACCCAGTACTTC. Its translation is CASGSSGTEETQYF.

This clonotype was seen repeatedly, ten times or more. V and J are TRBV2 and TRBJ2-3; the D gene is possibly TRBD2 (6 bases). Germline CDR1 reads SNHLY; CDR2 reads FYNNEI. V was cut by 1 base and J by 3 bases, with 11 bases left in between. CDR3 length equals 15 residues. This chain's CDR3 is CASSEDGRGTDTQYF. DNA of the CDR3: TGTGCCAGCAGTGAAGACGGGAGAGGAACAGATACGCAGTATTTT.

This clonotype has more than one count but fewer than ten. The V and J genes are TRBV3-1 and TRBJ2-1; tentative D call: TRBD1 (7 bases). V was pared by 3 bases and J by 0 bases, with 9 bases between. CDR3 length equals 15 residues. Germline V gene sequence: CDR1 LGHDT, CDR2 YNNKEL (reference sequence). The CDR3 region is CASSQRDSSYNEQFF. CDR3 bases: TGTGCCAGCAGCCAGCGGGACAGCTCCTACAATGAGCAGTTCTTC.

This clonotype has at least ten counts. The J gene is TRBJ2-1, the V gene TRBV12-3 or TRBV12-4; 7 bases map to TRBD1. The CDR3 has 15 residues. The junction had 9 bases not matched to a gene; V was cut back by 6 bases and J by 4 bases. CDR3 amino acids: CASSSQGVPYNEQFF. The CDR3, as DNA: TGTGCCAGCAGCTCTCAGGGGGTACCGTACAATGAGCAGTTCTTC.

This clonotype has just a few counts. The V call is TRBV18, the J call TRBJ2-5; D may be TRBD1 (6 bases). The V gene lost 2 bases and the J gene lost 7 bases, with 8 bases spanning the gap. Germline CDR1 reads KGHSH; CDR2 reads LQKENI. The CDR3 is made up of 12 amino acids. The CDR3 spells CASSPEGVTQYF. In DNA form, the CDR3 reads TGTGCCAGCTCACCAGAGGGGGTGACCCAGTACTTC.

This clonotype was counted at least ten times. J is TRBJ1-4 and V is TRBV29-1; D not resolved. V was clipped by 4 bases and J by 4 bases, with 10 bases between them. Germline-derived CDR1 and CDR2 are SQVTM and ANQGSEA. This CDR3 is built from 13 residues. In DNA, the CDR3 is TGCAGCGTTGCGCTTCGGCTTAATGAAAAACTGTTTTTT. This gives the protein CSVALRLNEKLFF.

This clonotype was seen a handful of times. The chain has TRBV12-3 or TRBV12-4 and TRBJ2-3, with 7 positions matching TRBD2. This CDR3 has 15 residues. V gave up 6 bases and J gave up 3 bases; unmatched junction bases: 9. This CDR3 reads CASSGGRGGTDTQYF. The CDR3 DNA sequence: TGTGCCAGCAGCGGAGGGAGGGGCGGAACAGATACGCAGTATTTT.

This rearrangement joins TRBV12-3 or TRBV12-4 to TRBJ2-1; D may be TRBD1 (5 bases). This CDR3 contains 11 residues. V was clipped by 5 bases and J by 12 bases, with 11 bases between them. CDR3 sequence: CASSRQFPQFF. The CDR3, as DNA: TGTGCCAGCAGTCGACAGTTCCCGCAGTTCTTC.

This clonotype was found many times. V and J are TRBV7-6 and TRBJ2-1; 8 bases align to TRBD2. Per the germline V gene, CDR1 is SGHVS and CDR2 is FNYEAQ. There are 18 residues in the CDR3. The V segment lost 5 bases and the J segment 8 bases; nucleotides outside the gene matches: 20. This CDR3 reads CASSRLPRLANGPHEQFF. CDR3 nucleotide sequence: TGTGCCAGCAGCCGTTTGCCTCGACTAGCGAACGGCCCCCATGAGCAGTTCTTC.

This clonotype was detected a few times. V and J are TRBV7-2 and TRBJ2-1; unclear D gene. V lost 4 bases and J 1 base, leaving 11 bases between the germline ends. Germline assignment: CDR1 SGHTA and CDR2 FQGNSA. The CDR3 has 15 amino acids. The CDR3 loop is CASSSVPGSYNEQFF. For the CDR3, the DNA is TGTGCCAGCAGCTCTGTCCCCGGGTCCTACAATGAGCAGTTCTTC.

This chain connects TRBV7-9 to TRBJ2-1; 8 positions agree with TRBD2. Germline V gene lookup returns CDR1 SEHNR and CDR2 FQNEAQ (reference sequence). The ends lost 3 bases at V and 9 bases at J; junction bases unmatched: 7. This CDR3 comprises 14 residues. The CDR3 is CASSFSGTRSEQFF. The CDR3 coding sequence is TGTGCCAGCAGCTTTTCCGGGACTAGAAGTGAGCAGTTCTTC.

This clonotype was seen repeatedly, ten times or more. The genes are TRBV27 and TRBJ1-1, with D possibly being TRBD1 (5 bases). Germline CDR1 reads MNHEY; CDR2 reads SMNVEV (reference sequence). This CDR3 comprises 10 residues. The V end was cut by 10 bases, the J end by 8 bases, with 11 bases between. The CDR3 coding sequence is TGTGCCAAGCAGGGACTCGAAGCTTTCTTT. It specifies CAKQGLEAFF.

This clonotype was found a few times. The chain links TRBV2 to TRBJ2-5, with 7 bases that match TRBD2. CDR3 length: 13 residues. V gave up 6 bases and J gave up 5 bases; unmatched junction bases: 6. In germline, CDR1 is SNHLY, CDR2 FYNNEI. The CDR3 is CASRTSSGETQYF. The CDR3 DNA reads TGTGCCAGCAGGACTAGCTCCGGCGAGACCCAGTACTTC.